This is a list of T cell receptor beta chains from one sample in a study of blood T cell repertoires in COVID-19. The assay was immunoSEQ multiplex PCR, and TCRdb's table has in-frame clones only and misses some. The sample carries about 480,000 clones, approximately 90% recorded once. The sample consisted of peripheral blood. These receptors were obtained from a woman aged 50 to 60 with COVID-19, enrolled during active disease. Both conserved end residues are part of each CDR3.

v_gene: TRBV7-8
j_gene: TRBJ1-1
CDR3aa: CASSPVLWTEAFF

v_gene: TRBV6-4
j_gene: TRBJ1-5
CDR3aa: CASSIQGGQPQHF

v_gene: TRBV3-1/TRBV3-2
j_gene: TRBJ1-4
CDR3aa: CASSHRHRPDDEKLFF

v_gene: TRBV4-1
j_gene: TRBJ2-5
CDR3aa: CASSQNPLAGQETQYF

v_gene: TRBV7-2
j_gene: TRBJ1-3
CDR3aa: CASSPRTGGNTVYF

v_gene: TRBV28
j_gene: TRBJ1-6
CDR3aa: CASSLYRLQGDSPLHF

v_gene: TRBV2
j_gene: TRBJ2-1
CDR3aa: CASTRGQNNEQFF

v_gene: TRBV28
j_gene: TRBJ2-5
CDR3aa: CASSSRGGPQETQYF

v_gene: TRBV10-1
j_gene: TRBJ1-1
CDR3aa: CASREGLNTEAFF

v_gene: TRBV29-1
j_gene: TRBJ1-1
CDR3aa: CSVRNAGGAFF

v_gene: TRBV19
j_gene: TRBJ1-6
CDR3aa: CASSEGAPDSPLHF

v_gene: TRBV9
j_gene: TRBJ2-1
CDR3aa: CASSARQGAWNEQFF

v_gene: TRBV5-4
j_gene: TRBJ1-1
CDR3aa: CASRRTGGTEAFF

v_gene: TRBV27
j_gene: TRBJ1-6
CDR3aa: CASSSGTGDVSPLHF

v_gene: TRBV5-1
j_gene: TRBJ1-1
CDR3aa: CASSEPQSLNTEAFF

v_gene: TRBV24-1
j_gene: TRBJ1-1
CDR3aa: CATSDPTGDRGDTEAFF

v_gene: TRBV6-5
j_gene: TRBJ1-3
CDR3aa: CASSRGTEGNTIYF

v_gene: TRBV6-6
j_gene: TRBJ2-3
CDR3aa: CASSLSDRDTLGLDTQYF

v_gene: TRBV10-3
j_gene: TRBJ1-6
CDR3aa: CAIRGLGGEERF

v_gene: TRBV5-4
j_gene: TRBJ1-1
CDR3aa: CASSEGQGRGNTEAFF

v_gene: TRBV19
j_gene: TRBJ1-6
CDR3aa: CASSIRSGSPLHF

v_gene: TRBV13
j_gene: TRBJ1-1
CDR3aa: CASSEQNTEAFF

v_gene: TRBV30
j_gene: TRBJ2-6
CDR3aa: CALSGAWTGTGANVLTF

v_gene: TRBV29-1
j_gene: TRBJ1-1
CDR3aa: CSVGAPSTEAFF

v_gene: TRBV3-1/TRBV3-2
j_gene: TRBJ2-3
CDR3aa: CASSQESVSGGATDTQYF

v_gene: TRBV6-5
j_gene: TRBJ2-7
CDR3aa: CASRRTGTGYEQYF

v_gene: TRBV15
j_gene: TRBJ2-7
CDR3aa: CATSRDSYEGDGEQYF

v_gene: TRBV5-6
j_gene: TRBJ1-5
CDR3aa: CASSWGPASNQPQHF

v_gene: TRBV5-4
j_gene: TRBJ1-3
CDR3aa: CASSSRSSGNTIYF

v_gene: TRBV2
j_gene: TRBJ2-1
CDR3aa: CASSEWESSYNEQFF

v_gene: TRBV28
j_gene: TRBJ1-2
CDR3aa: CASNKQGYGYTF

v_gene: TRBV18
j_gene: TRBJ1-5
CDR3aa: CASSPRRGDQPQHF

v_gene: TRBV30
j_gene: TRBJ1-1
CDR3aa: CAWSLQVVAFF

v_gene: TRBV12-3/TRBV12-4
j_gene: TRBJ2-7
CDR3aa: CASKSDSSYEQYF

v_gene: TRBV6-6
j_gene: TRBJ1-5
CDR3aa: CASSYDGRTGGHF

v_gene: TRBV28
j_gene: TRBJ1-5
CDR3aa: CASSLSRGDQPQHF

v_gene: TRBV6-5
j_gene: TRBJ2-5
CDR3aa: CASRRTGLVQETQYF

v_gene: TRBV2
j_gene: TRBJ1-2
CDR3aa: CASSEIRDYGYTF

v_gene: TRBV29-1
j_gene: TRBJ2-7
CDR3aa: CSVGPGHSYEQYF

v_gene: TRBV6-4
j_gene: TRBJ1-5
CDR3aa: CASSGGGPSNQPQHF

v_gene: TRBV27
j_gene: TRBJ1-1
CDR3aa: CASSPRQPTEAFF

v_gene: TRBV5-4
j_gene: TRBJ2-7
CDR3aa: CASSLGLSYDEQYF

v_gene: TRBV5-1
j_gene: TRBJ2-1
CDR3aa: CASSSVREGEQFF

v_gene: TRBV11-2
j_gene: TRBJ2-7
CDR3aa: CASTSSRVENYEQYF

v_gene: TRBV6-6
j_gene: TRBJ1-5
CDR3aa: CASSYSDYQPQHF

v_gene: TRBV12-3/TRBV12-4
j_gene: TRBJ1-2
CDR3aa: CASTEGVEDGYTF

v_gene: TRBV19
j_gene: TRBJ1-2
CDR3aa: CASNHRDRVIGYTF

v_gene: TRBV12-3/TRBV12-4
j_gene: TRBJ1-2
CDR3aa: CAVRDSSRYGYTF

v_gene: TRBV7-9
j_gene: TRBJ2-7
CDR3aa: CASRRDASVTYEQYF

v_gene: TRBV7-9
j_gene: TRBJ1-4
CDR3aa: CASSFEGRAGEKLFF

v_gene: TRBV27
j_gene: TRBJ2-7
CDR3aa: CASSFGLAGGTFYEQYF

v_gene: TRBV7-2
j_gene: TRBJ2-5
CDR3aa: CASSLGLRPETQYF

v_gene: TRBV5-1
j_gene: TRBJ2-3
CDR3aa: CASNPETGSTDTQYF